The present T cell receptor beta chain was sequenced within a study of shared clonotypes between healthy human individuals. Overall study: A donor's plate count was three for CD4 naive and three for CD4 memory; CD8 naive had two and CD8 memory one. Study observations and caveats: Clonotype sharing among donors likely depends on sequencing depth. Approximately 5% of naive CD4 clonotypes were shared across four donors. Some clonotypes were shared by all four sorted-subset donors, while others were not shared. The non-shared ones had lower generation probabilities than the shared ones.

The CDR3 is made up of 17 amino acids. Germline CDR1 is LGHNA and CDR2 is YSLEER. V gave up 3 bases and J gave up 4 bases; unmatched junction bases: 8. Assay used: immunoSEQ multiplex PCR; TCRdb lists only in-frame clones, some missing. The profile shows roughly 2 million clones, about 94% of them singletons. Terminally differentiated effector memory CD45RA+ cells were excluded from the naive CD8 cells, which were CD45RO-negative and positively selected for CCR7. Concerning this clone itself: Its antigen is as yet unknown.

This rearrangement joins TRBV4-3 to TRBJ2-3; 12 bases map to TRBD2. Sequenced sample: naive CD8+ T cells sorted from blood. The sequence was collected from a man aged 18-30 years in good health. The CDR3 is CASSHRLAGAFADTQYF. The CDR3 DNA follows: TGCGCCAGCAGCCACCGACTAGCGGGAGCATTCGCAGATACGCAGTATTTT.